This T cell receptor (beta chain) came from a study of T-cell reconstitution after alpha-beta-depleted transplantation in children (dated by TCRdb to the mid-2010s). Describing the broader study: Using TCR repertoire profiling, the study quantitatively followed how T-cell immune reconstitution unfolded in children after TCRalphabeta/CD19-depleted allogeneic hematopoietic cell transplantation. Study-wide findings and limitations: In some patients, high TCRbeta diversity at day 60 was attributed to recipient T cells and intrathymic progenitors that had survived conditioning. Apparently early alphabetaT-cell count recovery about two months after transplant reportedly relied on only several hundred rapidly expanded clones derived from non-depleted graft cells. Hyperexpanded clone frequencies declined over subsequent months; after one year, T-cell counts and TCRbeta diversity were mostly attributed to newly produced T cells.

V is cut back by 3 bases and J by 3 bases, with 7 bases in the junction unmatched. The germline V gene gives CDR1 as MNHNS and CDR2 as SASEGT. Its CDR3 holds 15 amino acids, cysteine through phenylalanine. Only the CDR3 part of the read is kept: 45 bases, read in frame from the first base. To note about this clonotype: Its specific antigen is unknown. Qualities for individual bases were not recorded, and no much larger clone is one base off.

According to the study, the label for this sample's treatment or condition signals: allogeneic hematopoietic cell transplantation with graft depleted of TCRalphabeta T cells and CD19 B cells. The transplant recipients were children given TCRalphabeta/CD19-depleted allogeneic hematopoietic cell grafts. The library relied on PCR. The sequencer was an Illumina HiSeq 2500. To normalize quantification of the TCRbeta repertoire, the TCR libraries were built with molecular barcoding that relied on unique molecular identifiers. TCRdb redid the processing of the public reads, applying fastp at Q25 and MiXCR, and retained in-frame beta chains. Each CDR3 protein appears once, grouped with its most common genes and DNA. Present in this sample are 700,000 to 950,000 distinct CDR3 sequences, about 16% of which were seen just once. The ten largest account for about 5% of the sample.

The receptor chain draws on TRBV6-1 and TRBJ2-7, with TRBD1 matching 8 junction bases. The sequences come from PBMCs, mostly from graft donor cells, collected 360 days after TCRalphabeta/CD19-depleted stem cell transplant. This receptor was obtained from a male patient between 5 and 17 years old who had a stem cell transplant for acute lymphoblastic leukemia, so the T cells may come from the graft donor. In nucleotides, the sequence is TGTGCCAGCAGTGAGAAATCCGGGACAGGCTACGAGCAGTACTTC. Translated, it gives CASSEKSGTGYEQYF.